This TCR beta chain was captured by sequencing in a study of CD8 T cells in ankylosing spondylitis. Looked up from germline, CDR1 is MDHEN and CDR2 is SYDVKM. Trimming took 5 bases from V and 0 from J, leaving 17 bases between them. This CDR3 region has 16 residues. Study conclusions and caveats: Clones that were linked to disease were CD8+ and were relatively rare in peripheral blood. There was reportedly significant enrichment of clones that were disease-linked in matched ankylosing spondylitis synovial fluid.

Using quantitative 5'-RACE with molecular barcodes, the authors made TCR beta libraries. TCRdb itself ran the 5' RACE reads through MiXCR, one entry per CDR3 protein. The data hold about 130,000 distinct CDR3 sequences, with around 9.7% observed a single time. This clonotype came up a few times. Its antigen remains unknown. This sequence was found in a male donor with ankylosing spondylitis or in good health (not recorded which). The source material was blood, either unsorted or a sorted T cell fraction (not recorded which). This chain links TRBV28 with TRBJ2-7; tentative D call: TRBD1 (6 bases). CDR3 protein: CASSPPGTRISYEQYF. CDR3 sequence (DNA): TGTGCCAGCAGTCCCCCCGGGACAAGGATCTCCTACGAGCAGTACTTC.